This T cell receptor beta chain was found in a study of blood T cell repertoires in COVID-19. The overall study: Collection of acute and convalescent COVID-19 samples took place in the United States, Italy and Spain.

The method was immunoSEQ multiplex PCR; TCRdb's version includes in-frame clones alone and lacks a portion of them. Among fewer than 350,000 clones listed, less than 95% were seen once. The length of the CDR3 is 12 residues. The sequenced sample was PBMCs or T cells enriched from blood (not recorded which). The rearrangement joins TRBV12-2 to TRBJ2-7; TRBD2 is the table's D call and was not checked against the DNA. TRBV12-2 counts as a pseudogene. The receptor comes from a man aged 35 to 55 who had been exposed to COVID-19. The CDR3 loop reads CASNRLANEQYF. CDR3 nucleotides: TGTGCAAGTAACCGACTAGCGAACGAGCAGTACTTC.